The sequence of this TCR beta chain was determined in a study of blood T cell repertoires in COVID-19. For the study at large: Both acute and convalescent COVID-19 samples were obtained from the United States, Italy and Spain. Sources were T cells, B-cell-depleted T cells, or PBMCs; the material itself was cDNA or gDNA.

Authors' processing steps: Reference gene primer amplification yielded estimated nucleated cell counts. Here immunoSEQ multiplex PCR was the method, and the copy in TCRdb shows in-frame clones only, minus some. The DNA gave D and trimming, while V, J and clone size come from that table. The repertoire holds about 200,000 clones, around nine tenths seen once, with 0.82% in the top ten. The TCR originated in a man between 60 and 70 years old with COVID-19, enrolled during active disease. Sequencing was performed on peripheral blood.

Written as DNA, the CDR3 is TGCGCCAGCAGCCAAGATAGGGGGACAGGGGGTAGCTATGGCTACACCTTC. Protein product: CASSQDRGTGGSYGYTF. The chain has TRBV4-3 and TRBJ1-2; 11 nucleotides line up with TRBD1. Germline loops: CDR1 LGHNA, CDR2 YSLEER. The CDR3 length is 17 residues. The junction had 7 bases not matched to a gene; V was cut back by 0 bases and J by 4 bases.